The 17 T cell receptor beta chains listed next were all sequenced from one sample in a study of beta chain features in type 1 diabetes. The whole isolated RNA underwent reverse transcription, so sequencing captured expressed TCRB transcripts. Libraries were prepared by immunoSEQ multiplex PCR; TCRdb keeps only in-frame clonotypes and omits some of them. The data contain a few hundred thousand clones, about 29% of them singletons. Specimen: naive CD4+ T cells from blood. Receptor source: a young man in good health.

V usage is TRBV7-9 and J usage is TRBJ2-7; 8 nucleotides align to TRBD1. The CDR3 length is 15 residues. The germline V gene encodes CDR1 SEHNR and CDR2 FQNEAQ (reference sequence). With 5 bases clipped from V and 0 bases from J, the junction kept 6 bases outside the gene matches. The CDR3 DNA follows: TGTGCCAGCAGCGTCACCGGGACAGGCTCCTACGAGCAGTACTTC. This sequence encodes CASSVTGTGSYEQYF.

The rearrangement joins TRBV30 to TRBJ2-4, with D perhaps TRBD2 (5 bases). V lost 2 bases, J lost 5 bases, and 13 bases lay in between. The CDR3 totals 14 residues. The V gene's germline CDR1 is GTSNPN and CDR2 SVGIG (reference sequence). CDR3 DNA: TGTGCCTGGAGTCTGGATAGGACTCAAAACATTCAGTACTTC. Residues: CAWSLDRTQNIQYF.

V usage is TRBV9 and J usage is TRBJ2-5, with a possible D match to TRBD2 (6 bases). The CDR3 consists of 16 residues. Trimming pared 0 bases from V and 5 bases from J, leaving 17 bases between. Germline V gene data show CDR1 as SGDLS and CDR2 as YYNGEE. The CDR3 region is CASSVGISGFGETQYF. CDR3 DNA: TGTGCCAGCAGCGTAGGTATTAGCGGCTTCGGGGAGACCCAGTACTTC.

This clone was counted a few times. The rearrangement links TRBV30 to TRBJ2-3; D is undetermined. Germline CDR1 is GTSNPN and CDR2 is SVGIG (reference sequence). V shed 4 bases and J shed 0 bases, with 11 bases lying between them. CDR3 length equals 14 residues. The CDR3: CAWNSATSTDTQYF. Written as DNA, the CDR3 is TGTGCCTGGAATTCCGCAACCAGCACAGATACGCAGTATTTT. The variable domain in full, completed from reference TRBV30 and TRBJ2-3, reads SQTIHQWPATLVQPVGSPLSLECTVEGTSNPNLYWYRQAAGRGLQLLFYSVGIGQISSEVPQNLSASRPQDRQFILSSKKLLLSDSGFYLCAWNSATSTDTQYFGPGTRLTVL.

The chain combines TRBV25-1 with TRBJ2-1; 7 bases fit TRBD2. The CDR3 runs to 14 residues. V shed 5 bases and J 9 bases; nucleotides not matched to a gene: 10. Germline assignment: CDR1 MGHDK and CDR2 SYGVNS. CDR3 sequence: CASSPASGRGEQFF. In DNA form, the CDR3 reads TGTGCCAGCAGTCCGGCTAGCGGACGGGGTGAGCAGTTCTTC.

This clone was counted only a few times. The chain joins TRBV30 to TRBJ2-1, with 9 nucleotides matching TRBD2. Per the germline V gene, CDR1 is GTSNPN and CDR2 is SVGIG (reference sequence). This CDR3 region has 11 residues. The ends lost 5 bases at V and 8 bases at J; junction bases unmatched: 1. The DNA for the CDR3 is TGTGCCTGGCTAGCGGGGCATGAGCAGTTCTTC. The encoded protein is CAWLAGHEQFF.

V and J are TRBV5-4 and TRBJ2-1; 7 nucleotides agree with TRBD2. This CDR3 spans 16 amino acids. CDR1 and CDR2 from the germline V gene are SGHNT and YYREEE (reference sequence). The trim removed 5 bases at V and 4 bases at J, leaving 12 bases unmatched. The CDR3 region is CASSPASSGDYNEQFF. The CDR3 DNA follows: TGTGCCAGCAGTCCCGCTTCTAGCGGAGATTACAATGAGCAGTTCTTC.

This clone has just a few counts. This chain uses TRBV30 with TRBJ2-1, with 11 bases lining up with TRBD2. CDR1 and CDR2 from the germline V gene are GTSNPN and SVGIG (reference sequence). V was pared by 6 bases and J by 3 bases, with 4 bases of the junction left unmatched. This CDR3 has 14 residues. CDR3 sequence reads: CACPTSGSYNEQFF. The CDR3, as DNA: TGTGCCTGCCCCACTAGCGGGAGCTACAATGAGCAGTTCTTC.

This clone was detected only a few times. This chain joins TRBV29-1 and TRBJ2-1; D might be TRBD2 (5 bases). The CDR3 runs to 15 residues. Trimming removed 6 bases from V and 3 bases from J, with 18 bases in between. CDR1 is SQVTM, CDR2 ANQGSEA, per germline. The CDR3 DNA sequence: TGCAGCGTGGATAGTGGGAGAAGGCTCTACAATGAGCAGTTCTTC. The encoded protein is CSVDSGRRLYNEQFF.

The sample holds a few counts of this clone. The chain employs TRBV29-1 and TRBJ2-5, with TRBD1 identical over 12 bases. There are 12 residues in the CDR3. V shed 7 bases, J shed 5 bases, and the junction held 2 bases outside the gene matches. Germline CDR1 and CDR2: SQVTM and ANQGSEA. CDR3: CSGGTGGETQYF. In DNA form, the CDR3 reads TGCAGCGGTGGGACAGGGGGCGAGACCCAGTACTTC.

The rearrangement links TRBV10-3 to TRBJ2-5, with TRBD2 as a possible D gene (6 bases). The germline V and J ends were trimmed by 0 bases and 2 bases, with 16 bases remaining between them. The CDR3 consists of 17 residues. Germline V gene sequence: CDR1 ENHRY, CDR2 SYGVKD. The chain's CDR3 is CAISESLEGSGQETQYF. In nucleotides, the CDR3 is TGTGCCATCAGTGAGTCCCTGGAGGGGAGTGGTCAAGAGACCCAGTACTTC.

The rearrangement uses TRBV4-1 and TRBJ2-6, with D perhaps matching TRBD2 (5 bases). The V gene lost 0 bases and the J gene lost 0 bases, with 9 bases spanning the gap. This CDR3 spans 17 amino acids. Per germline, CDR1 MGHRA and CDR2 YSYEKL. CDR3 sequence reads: CASSQDSAGSGANVLTF. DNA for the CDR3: TGCGCCAGCAGCCAAGATTCGGCGGGCTCTGGGGCCAACGTCCTGACTTTC.

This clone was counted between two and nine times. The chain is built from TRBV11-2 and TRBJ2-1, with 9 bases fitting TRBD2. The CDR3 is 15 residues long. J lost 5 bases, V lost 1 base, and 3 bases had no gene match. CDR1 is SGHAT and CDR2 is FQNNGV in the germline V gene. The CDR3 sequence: CASSLVRGRDNEQFF. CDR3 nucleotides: TGTGCCAGCAGCTTAGTGCGCGGGAGGGACAATGAGCAGTTCTTC.

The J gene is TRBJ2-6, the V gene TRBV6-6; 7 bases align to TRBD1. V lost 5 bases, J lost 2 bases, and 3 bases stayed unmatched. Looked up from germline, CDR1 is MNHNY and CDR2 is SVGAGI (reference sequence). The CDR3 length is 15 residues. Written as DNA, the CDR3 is TGTGCCAGCAGTGGACAGGAGGCTGGGGCCAACGTCCTGACTTTC. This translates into CASSGQEAGANVLTF.

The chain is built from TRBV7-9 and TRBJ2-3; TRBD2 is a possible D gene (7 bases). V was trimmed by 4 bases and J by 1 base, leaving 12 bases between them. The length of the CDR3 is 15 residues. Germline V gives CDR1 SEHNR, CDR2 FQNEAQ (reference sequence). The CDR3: CASSSQGGGTDTQYF. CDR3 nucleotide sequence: TGTGCCAGCAGCTCACAGGGAGGGGGCACAGATACGCAGTATTTT.

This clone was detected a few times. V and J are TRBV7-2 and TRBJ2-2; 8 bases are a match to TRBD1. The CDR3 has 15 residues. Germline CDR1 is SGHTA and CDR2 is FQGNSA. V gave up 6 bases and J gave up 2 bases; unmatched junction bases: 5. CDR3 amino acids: CASRTGQGNTGELFF. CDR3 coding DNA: TGTGCCAGCAGGACTGGACAGGGTAACACCGGGGAGCTGTTTTTT.

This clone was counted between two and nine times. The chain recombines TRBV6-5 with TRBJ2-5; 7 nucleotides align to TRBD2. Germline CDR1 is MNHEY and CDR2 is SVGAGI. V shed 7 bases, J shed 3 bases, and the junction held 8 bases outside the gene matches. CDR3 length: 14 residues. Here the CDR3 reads CASTLGLAEETQYF. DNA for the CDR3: TGTGCCAGCACCTTGGGGCTAGCGGAAGAGACCCAGTACTTC.